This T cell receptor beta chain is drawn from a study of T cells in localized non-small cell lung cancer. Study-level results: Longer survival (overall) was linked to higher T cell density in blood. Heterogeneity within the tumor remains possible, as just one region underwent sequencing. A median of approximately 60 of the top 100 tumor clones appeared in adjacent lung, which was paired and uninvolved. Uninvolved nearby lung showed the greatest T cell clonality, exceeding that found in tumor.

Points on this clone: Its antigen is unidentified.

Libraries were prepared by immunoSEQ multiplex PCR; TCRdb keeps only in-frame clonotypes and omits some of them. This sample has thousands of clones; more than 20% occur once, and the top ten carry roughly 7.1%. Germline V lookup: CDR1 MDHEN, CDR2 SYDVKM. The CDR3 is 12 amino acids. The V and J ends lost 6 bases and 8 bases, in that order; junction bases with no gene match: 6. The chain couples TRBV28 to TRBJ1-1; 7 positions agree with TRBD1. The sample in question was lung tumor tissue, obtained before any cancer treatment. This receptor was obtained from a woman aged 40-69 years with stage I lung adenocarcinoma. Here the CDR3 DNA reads TGTGCCAGCAGGTCTCCCAGGGGGGAAGCTTTCTTT. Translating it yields CASRSPRGEAFF.